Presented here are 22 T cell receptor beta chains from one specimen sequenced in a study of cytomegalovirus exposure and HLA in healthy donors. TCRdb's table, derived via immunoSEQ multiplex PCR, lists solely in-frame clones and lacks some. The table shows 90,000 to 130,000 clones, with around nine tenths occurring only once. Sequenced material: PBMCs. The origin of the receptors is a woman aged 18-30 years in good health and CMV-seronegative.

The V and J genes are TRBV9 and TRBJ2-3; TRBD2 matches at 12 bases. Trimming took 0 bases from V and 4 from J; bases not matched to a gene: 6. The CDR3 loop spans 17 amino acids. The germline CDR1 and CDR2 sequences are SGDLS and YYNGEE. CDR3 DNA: TGTGCCAGCAGCGTAGGTTCACTAGCGGGAGGAGCAGATACGCAGTATTTT. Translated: CASSVGSLAGGADTQYF.

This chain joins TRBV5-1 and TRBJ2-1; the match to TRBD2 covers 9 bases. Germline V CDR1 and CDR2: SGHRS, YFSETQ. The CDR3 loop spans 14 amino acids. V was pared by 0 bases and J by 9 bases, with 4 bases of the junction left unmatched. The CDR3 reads CASSLASGTSEQFF. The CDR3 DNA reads TGCGCCAGCAGCTTGGCTAGCGGGACTAGTGAGCAGTTCTTC.

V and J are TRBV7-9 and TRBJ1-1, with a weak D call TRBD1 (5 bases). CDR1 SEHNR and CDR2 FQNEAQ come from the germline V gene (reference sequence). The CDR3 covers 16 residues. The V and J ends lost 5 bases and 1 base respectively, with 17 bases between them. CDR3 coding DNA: TGTGCCAGCAGCGTTTTAGGGGTTTTGAGGAACACTGAAGCTTTCTTT. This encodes CASSVLGVLRNTEAFF.

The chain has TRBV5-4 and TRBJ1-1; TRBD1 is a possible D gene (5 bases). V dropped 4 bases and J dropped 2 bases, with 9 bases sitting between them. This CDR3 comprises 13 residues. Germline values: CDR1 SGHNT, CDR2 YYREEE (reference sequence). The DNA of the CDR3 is TGTGCCAGCAGCCGAGACAGAAACACTGAAGCTTTCTTT. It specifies CASSRDRNTEAFF.

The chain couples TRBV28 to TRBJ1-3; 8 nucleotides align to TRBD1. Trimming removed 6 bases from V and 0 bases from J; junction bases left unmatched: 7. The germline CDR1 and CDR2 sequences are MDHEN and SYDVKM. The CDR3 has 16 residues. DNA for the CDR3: TGTGCCAGCAGGCGGGACAGGTCATCCTCTGGAAACACCATATATTTT. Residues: CASRRDRSSSGNTIYF.

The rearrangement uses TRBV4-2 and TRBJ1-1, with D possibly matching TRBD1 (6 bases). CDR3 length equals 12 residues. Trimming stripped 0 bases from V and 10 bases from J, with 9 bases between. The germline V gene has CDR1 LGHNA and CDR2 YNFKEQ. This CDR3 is CASSQDQGTAFF. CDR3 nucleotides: TGTGCCAGCAGCCAAGATCAGGGGACAGCTTTCTTT.

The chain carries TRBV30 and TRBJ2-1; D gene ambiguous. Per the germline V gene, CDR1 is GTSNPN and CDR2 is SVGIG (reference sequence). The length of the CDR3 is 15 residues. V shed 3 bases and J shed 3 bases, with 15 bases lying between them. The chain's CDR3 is CAWRPTSTDYNEQFF. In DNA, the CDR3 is TGTGCCTGGAGACCGACAAGTACCGACTACAATGAGCAGTTCTTC. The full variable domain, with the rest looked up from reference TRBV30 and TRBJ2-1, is SQTIHQWPATLVQPVGSPLSLECTVEGTSNPNLYWYRQAAGRGLQLLFYSVGIGQISSEVPQNLSASRPQDRQFILSSKKLLLSDSGFYLCAWRPTSTDYNEQFFGPGTRLTVL.

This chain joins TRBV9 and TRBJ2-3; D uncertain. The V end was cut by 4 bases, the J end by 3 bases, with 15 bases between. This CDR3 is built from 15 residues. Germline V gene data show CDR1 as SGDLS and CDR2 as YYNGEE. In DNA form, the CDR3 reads TGTGCCAGCAGCCTATCAACTACTCCGACAGATACGCAGTATTTT. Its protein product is CASSLSTTPTDTQYF.

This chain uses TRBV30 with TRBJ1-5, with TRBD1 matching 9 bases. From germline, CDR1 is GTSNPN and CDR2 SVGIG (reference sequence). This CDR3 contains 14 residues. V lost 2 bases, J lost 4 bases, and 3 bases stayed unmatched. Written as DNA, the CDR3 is TGTGCCTGGAGTTTACAGGGGGCAAATCAGCCCCAGCATTTT. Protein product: CAWSLQGANQPQHF. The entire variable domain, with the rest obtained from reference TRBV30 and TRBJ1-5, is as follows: SQTIHQWPATLVQPVGSPLSLECTVEGTSNPNLYWYRQAAGRGLQLLFYSVGIGQISSEVPQNLSASRPQDRQFILSSKKLLLSDSGFYLCAWSLQGANQPQHFGDGTRLSIL.

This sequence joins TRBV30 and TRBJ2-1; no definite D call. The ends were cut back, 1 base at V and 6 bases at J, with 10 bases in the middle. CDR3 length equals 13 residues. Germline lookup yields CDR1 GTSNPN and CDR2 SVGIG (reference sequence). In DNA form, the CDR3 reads TGTGCCTGGAGTGCGATCGCCGGCAATGAGCAGTTCTTC. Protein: CAWSAIAGNEQFF.

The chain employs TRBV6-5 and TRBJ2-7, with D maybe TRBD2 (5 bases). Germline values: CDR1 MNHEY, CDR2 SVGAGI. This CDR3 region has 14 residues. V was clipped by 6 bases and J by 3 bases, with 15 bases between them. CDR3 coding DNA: TGTGCCAGCAGCCCCGGGGTCCAGAGCTACGAGCAGTACTTC. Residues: CASSPGVQSYEQYF.

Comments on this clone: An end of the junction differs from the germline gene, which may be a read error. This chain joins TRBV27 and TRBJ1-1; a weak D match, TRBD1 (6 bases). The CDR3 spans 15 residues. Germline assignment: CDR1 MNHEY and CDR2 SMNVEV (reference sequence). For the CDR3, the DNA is TGTGCCGGCAGTTTGATGGGGACAATGAACACTGAAGCTTTCTTT. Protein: CAGSLMGTMNTEAFF.

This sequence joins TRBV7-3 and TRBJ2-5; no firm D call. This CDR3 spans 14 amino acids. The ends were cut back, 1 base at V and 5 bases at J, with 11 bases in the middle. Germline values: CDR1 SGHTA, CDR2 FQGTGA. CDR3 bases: TGTGCCAGCAGCTTAATCTTCCCCGTCGAGACCCAGTACTTC. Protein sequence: CASSLIFPVETQYF.

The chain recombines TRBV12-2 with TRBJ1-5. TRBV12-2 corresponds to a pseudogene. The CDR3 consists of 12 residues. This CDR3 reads CASRLLCQPQHF. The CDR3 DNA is TGTGCAAGTCGCTTACTGTGTCAGCCCCAGCATTTT.

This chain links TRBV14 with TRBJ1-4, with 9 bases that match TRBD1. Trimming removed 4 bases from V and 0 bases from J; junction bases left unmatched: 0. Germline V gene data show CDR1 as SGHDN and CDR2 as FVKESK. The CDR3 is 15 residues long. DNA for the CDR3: TGTGCCAGCAGCCGACAGGGGGCAACTAATGAAAAACTGTTTTTT. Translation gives CASSRQGATNEKLFF.

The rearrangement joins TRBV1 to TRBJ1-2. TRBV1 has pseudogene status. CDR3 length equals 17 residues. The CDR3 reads CTSSLFMPGVVSYGYTF. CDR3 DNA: TGCACCAGCAGCCTTTTTATGCCCGGGGTAGTCAGCTATGGCTACACCTTC.

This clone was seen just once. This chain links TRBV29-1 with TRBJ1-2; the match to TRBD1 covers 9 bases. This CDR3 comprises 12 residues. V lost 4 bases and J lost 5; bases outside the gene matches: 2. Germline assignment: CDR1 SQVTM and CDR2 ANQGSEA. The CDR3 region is CSVAGQGYGYTF. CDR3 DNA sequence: TGCAGCGTTGCTGGACAGGGGTATGGCTACACCTTC.

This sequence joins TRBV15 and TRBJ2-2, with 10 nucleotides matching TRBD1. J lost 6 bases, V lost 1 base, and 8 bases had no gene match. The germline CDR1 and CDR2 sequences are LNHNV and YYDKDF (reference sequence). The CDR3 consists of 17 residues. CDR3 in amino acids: CATSRVLGTGESGELFF. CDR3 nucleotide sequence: TGTGCCACCAGCAGAGTTCTTGGGACAGGGGAATCCGGGGAGCTGTTTTTT.

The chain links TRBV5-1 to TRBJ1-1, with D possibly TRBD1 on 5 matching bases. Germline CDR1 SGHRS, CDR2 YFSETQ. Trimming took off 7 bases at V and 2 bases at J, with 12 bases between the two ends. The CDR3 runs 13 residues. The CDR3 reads CASRDLDNTEAFF. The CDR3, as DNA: TGCGCCAGCCGGGACTTAGACAACACTGAAGCTTTCTTT.

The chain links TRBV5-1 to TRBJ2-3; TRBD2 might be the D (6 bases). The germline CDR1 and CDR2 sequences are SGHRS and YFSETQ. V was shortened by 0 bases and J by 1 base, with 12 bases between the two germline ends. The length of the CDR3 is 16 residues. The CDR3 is CASSLETGGGTDTQYF. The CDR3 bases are TGCGCCAGCAGCTTGGAGACGGGCGGGGGCACAGATACGCAGTATTTT.

CDR3 sequence reads: CASSQERVIANTGELFF. The DNA for the CDR3 is TGCGCCAGCAGCCAAGAGAGGGTAATAGCGAACACCGGGGAGCTGTTTTTT. The V call is TRBV4-3, the J call TRBJ2-2; D is perhaps TRBD2 (5 bases). The germline V gene has CDR1 LGHNA and CDR2 YSLEER. Trimming pared 0 bases from V and 0 bases from J, leaving 11 bases between. The CDR3 spans 17 residues.

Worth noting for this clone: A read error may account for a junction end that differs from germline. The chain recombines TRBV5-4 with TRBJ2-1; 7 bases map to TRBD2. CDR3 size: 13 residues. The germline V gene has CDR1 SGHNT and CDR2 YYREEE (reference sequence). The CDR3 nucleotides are TGTGCCAGCAGCTTGGGGGACTACAGTGAGCAGTTCTTC. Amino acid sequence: CASSLGDYSEQFF.